A selection of T cell receptor beta chains follows, all from one sample in a study of blood T cell repertoires in COVID-19. Method: immunoSEQ multiplex PCR; TCRdb's copy keeps in-frame clones and lacks some. In the table there are 14,000 to 15,000 clones, 85% to 95% of which are singletons. Sequencing was done on a sample of peripheral blood. These receptors originate from a human donor with active COVID-19. The donor label of this sample is uncertain. CDR3s include the opening cysteine and the closing phenylalanine or tryptophan. The order of the fields is V gene, clone size, J gene, D gene, CDR3 length, CDR3 protein, CDR3 DNA. D genes are given only for firm matches. Some rows mark clone size as missing; the rest say once, few, many or name a class of expanded clone.

V: TRBV7-2
size: .
J: TRBJ1-5
D: TRBD1
length: 15
CDR3: CASSLQTGDGQPQHF
DNA: TGTGCCAGCAGCTTACAGACAGGGGACGGTCAGCCCCAGCATTTT

V: TRBV3-1/TRBV3-2
size: .
J: TRBJ2-5
D: TRBD2
length: 13
CDR3: CASSTGGSETQYF
DNA: TGTGCCAGCAGCACGGGGGGGTCTGAGACCCAGTACTTC

V: TRBV28
size: .
J: TRBJ2-3
D: .
length: 16
CDR3: CASSFSRGFSTDTQYF
DNA: TGTGCCAGCAGCTTCTCTAGGGGATTTAGCACAGATACGCAGTATTTT

V: TRBV6-2/TRBV6-3
size: few
J: TRBJ2-2
D: .
length: 16
CDR3: CASSYTIQGVTGELFF
DNA: TGTGCCAGCAGTTACACCATACAGGGTGTCACCGGGGAGCTGTTTTTT

V: TRBV11-2
size: .
J: TRBJ2-7
D: TRBD2
length: 17
CDR3: CASSLAVQLAASYEQYF
DNA: TGTGCCAGCAGCTTAGCGGTTCAACTAGCGGCTTCCTACGAGCAGTACTTC

V: TRBV5-1
size: .
J: TRBJ2-3
D: TRBD2
length: 16
CDR3: CASSQTSGTGTDTQYF
DNA: TGCGCCAGCAGCCAGACTAGCGGAACTGGGACAGATACGCAGTATTTT

V: TRBV5-1
size: .
J: TRBJ2-2
D: TRBD1
length: 16
CDR3: CASSLAGTGIPGELFF
DNA: TGCGCCAGCAGCTTGGCCGGGACAGGAATCCCCGGGGAGCTGTTTTTT

V: TRBV14
size: .
J: TRBJ2-2
D: TRBD1
length: 15
CDR3: CASSLRQGRTGELFF
DNA: TGTGCCAGCAGCCTGAGACAGGGGAGGACCGGGGAGCTGTTTTTT

V: TRBV10-2
size: .
J: TRBJ1-1
D: .
length: 14
CDR3: CASSESGGSTEAFF
DNA: TGCGCCAGCAGTGAGTCGGGGGGGAGCACTGAAGCTTTCTTT

V: TRBV14
size: .
J: TRBJ2-7
D: .
length: 11
CDR3: CASSRAYEQYF
DNA: TGTGCCAGCAGCCGAGCCTACGAGCAGTACTTC

V: TRBV2
size: .
J: TRBJ1-5
D: .
length: 14
CDR3: CASRYDRIDQPQHF
DNA: TGTGCCAGCAGATACGACAGGATCGATCAGCCCCAGCATTTT

V: TRBV15
size: once
J: TRBJ2-3
D: .
length: 16
CDR3: CATSSLRGDGTDTQYF
DNA: TGTGCCACCAGCAGCTTAAGGGGCGACGGCACAGATACGCAGTATTTT

V: TRBV6-6
size: .
J: TRBJ2-1
D: .
length: 14
CDR3: CASSYRGTADEQFF
DNA: TGTGCCAGCAGTTACCGCGGGACCGCCGATGAGCAGTTCTTC

V: TRBV30
size: few
J: TRBJ1-1
D: .
length: 15
CDR3: CASSAGRFGNTEAFF
DNA: TGTGCCTCCTCGGCGGGGAGATTTGGGAACACTGAAGCTTTCTTT

V: TRBV28
size: .
J: TRBJ1-3
D: .
length: 14
CDR3: CASSFGPSGNTIYF
DNA: TGTGCCAGCAGTTTTGGGCCATCTGGAAACACCATATATTTT

V: TRBV6-1
size: few
J: TRBJ2-2
D: .
length: 17
CDR3: CASSEIWGATGFGELFF
DNA: TGTGCCAGCAGTGAAATCTGGGGCGCAACCGGATTCGGGGAGCTGTTTTTT

V: TRBV28
size: .
J: TRBJ1-2
D: TRBD1
length: 13
CDR3: CASRSTGEWGYTF
DNA: TGTGCCAGCAGGTCGACAGGGGAATGGGGCTACACCTTC

V: TRBV5-4
size: .
J: TRBJ1-2
D: .
length: 18
CDR3: CASSSRGVRQEGNYGYTF
DNA: TGTGCCAGCAGCTCCCGTGGGGTGCGGCAGGAGGGTAACTATGGCTACACCTTC

V: TRBV7-6
size: .
J: TRBJ2-5
D: .
length: 15
CDR3: CASSLSERSQETQYF
DNA: TGTGCCAGCAGCTTATCGGAGCGGAGTCAAGAGACCCAGTACTTC

V: TRBV29-1
size: .
J: TRBJ2-7
D: TRBD1
length: 13
CDR3: CSAWTGHTYEQYF
DNA: TGCAGCGCCTGGACAGGGCATACCTACGAGCAGTACTTC

V: TRBV9
size: .
J: TRBJ1-6
D: TRBD1
length: 15
CDR3: CASSIDRGPNSPLHF
DNA: TGTGCCAGCAGCATAGACAGGGGGCCTAATTCACCCCTCCACTTT

V: TRBV4-3
size: .
J: TRBJ1-2
D: TRBD1
length: 17
CDR3: CASSPWTGATPNYGYTF
DNA: TGCGCCAGCAGCCCCTGGACAGGGGCGACTCCTAACTATGGCTACACCTTC

V: TRBV6-2/TRBV6-3
size: .
J: TRBJ1-1
D: .
length: 16
CDR3: CASSPGWAGLNTEAFF
DNA: TGTGCCAGCAGCCCTGGGTGGGCAGGCTTGAACACTGAAGCTTTCTTT

V: TRBV11-2
size: .
J: TRBJ1-1
D: .
length: 11
CDR3: CASSLTGSAFF
DNA: TGTGCCAGCAGCCTTACAGGGTCGGCTTTCTTT

V: TRBV25-1
size: .
J: TRBJ2-7
D: TRBD2
length: 15
CDR3: CASSPPSGVHREQYF
DNA: TGTGCCAGCAGTCCCCCTAGCGGGGTTCATCGGGAGCAGTACTTC

V: TRBV27
size: .
J: TRBJ2-2
D: TRBD1
length: 16
CDR3: CASSFIDRVVDGELFF
DNA: TGTGCCAGCAGTTTTATCGACAGGGTAGTTGACGGGGAGCTGTTTTTT

V: TRBV2
size: .
J: TRBJ2-7
D: .
length: 14
CDR3: CASSEGLRSYEQYF
DNA: TGTGCCAGCAGTGAGGGACTCCGCTCCTACGAGCAGTACTTC

V: TRBV7-9
size: once
J: TRBJ2-7
D: .
length: 14
CDR3: CASSFGGRMNEQYF
DNA: TGTGCCAGCAGCTTCGGGGGGCGGATGAACGAGCAGTACTTC